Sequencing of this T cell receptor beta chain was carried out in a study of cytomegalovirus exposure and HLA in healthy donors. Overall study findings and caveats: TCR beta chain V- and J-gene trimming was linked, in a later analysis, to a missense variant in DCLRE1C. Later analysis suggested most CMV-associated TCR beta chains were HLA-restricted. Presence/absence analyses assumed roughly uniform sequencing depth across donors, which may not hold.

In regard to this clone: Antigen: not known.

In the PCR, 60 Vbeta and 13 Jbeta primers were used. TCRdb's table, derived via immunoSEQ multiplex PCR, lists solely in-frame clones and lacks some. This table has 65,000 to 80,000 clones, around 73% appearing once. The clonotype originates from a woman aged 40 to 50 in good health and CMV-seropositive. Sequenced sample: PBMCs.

CDR3: CASTTGVISYNEQFF. The CDR3 nucleotides are TGTGCCAGTACCACCGGGGTTATCTCCTACAATGAGCAGTTCTTC. The V call is TRBV19, the J call TRBJ2-1, with D perhaps matching TRBD2 (5 bases). This CDR3 contains 15 residues. The V gene lost 7 bases and the J gene lost 0 bases, with 13 bases spanning the gap. Germline V gene sequence: CDR1 LNHDA, CDR2 SQIVND (reference sequence).